This TCR beta chain was sequenced in a study of blood T cell repertoires in COVID-19. Overall study: Donors in the United States, Italy and Spain gave samples during acute or convalescent COVID-19. T cells, B-cell-depleted T cells, or PBMCs provided the cDNA or gDNA that served as material.

In the study's own analysis: Reference gene primer amplification in the assay estimated nucleated cell counts. Using immunoSEQ multiplex PCR, the repertoire was profiled, and TCRdb retains in-frame clones only, with some absent. V, J and clone size were drawn from that table, and D and trimming were deduced from the DNA. In the table there are around 150,000 clones, roughly 93% of which are singletons. V gave up 2 bases and J gave up 0 bases, with 23 bases separating them. Germline CDR1 is SNHLY and CDR2 is FYNNEI. This CDR3 contains 20 residues. The TCR was taken from a woman in her forties or fifties with acute or convalescent COVID-19. The sample consisted of peripheral blood. The chain has TRBV2 and TRBJ2-4, with a weak D call TRBD2 (5 bases). The CDR3 nucleotides are TGTGCCAGCAGTGAAAGTTTTGGGTCATGGAGAGGGTTAGCCAAAAACATTCAGTACTTC. Encoded protein: CASSESFGSWRGLAKNIQYF.